What follows is one T cell receptor beta chain and its context. No cognate antigen has been identified for it. No quality values exist for individual bases; no much larger clone is one base distant. The germline ends are 20 bases apart after V is trimmed by 9 bases and J by 4 bases. The germline V gene supplies CDR1 SGHRS and CDR2 YFSETQ. Inclusive of the bounding cysteine and phenylalanine, the CDR3 is 14 residues long. Only the CDR3 region is kept as DNA, spanning 42 bases read in frame from base 1. The data originate from a study of CD8 T cells in Susac syndrome (dated by TCRdb to the late 2010s). Concerning the study at large: The study used repertoire sequencing to test whether antigen drove CD8+ T cell activation and differentiation in Susac syndrome. The study compared CD8+ T cell repertoire clonality among 11 to 12 healthy donors, about 14 Susac syndrome patients and around 16 multiple sclerosis patients.

Peripheral blood CD8+ and CD4+ T cells from healthy donors, Susac syndrome patients and multiple sclerosis patients were profiled using high-throughput TCR beta sequencing. Treatment-naive patients with stable or active relapsing-remitting disease fulfilling revised McDonald criteria were used as multiple sclerosis controls. Bulk CD8+ and CD4+ T cells were purified by magnetic negative isolation, while CD8+ TEMRA cells were enriched using FACS. Blood was drawn into EDTA tubes, processed within 24 hours, and PBMCs were isolated by density gradient centrifugation. PBMCs intended for TCR sequencing were cryopreserved in liquid nitrogen and thawed later in a water bath at 37 degrees C. The sorted or isolated CD4+, CD8+ and CD8+ TEMRA cells had a purity of 90% or higher. RNA was extracted with the RNeasy kit and about 0.5 to 1 ug was reverse transcribed using random hexamers. The immunoSEQ multiplex PCR assay, which covers 54 Vbeta and 13 Jbeta segments, was used to amplify TCR beta CDR3 regions. PCR amplification bias was corrected using a synthetic template baseline for primer optimization and computational correction. Processing in the source paper ran as follows. Only productive sequences were kept, with reads annotated to V, D and J genes according to IMGT and analyzed in immunoSEQ Analyzer. Clonality was calculated as one minus the Shannon entropy normalized by log2 of the number of productive unique sequences. For each patient and control, public and private clones were evaluated within the 100 most prevalent clones. Clones were defined as Susac-specific when absent from the healthy and MS cohorts, from 1,000 to 1,100 published viral clones and from other ImmuneACCESS disease sequences. TCRdb cleaned the public reads at Q25 with fastp, built clones with MiXCR and kept in-frame beta chains. Rows matching on CDR3 protein sequence are summarized as one entry with the most common DNA and genes. TCRdb, rather than the study authors, made the V and J calls. The sample profile shows approximately 53,000 distinct CDR3 sequences; roughly 93% of them were found once. The top ten clonotypes cover approximately 0.49% of the sample.

Beyond this particular receptor, the publication reports: The number of individuals in the TCR sequencing and HLA analysis was acknowledged as relatively small.

This TCR was sampled from a human donor with multiple sclerosis. The sample consisted of CD8+ T cells from PBMCs. This chain is built from TRBV5-1 and TRBJ2-7, with the D gene call left open. This receptor carries the CDR3 CATRKELSPYEQYF. At the DNA level, the sequence is TGCGCCACCAGAAAGGAGCTTAGTCCGTACGAGCAGTACTTC.